This TCR beta chain appears in the sequencing data of a study of blood T cell repertoires in COVID-19. Background on the study: Acute and convalescent COVID-19 samples came from the United States, Italy and Spain. In each case, the material was cDNA or gDNA derived from T cells, B-cell-depleted T cells, or PBMCs.

Trimming stripped 4 bases from V and 5 bases from J, with 19 bases between. The CDR3 is 15 amino acids. CDR1 SGHTS and CDR2 YDEGEE come from the germline V gene. TCRdb keeps only in-frame clones here, not all; method: immunoSEQ multiplex PCR. In the table there are about 190,000 clones, approximately 90% of which are singletons. The sequenced sample was peripheral blood. This chain uses TRBV5-8 with TRBJ2-7; possibly TRBD2 for D (5 bases). This receptor was obtained from a human donor in a cohort sampled during active COVID-19. The CDR3, as DNA: TGTGCCAGCAGCCTCCGGACTGCCTCCTACGACGAGCAGTACTTC. Translation gives CASSLRTASYDEQYF.